This T cell receptor beta chain was recorded in a study of T-cell memory formation after mild COVID-19. Study-wide results and limits: Contracting clones localized mainly to CM and EM when CD4+ and mainly to EMRA when CD8+. Whereas later expanders leaned CD4+, clones contracting day 15 to 85 showed a balanced CD4/CD8 makeup.

TCRdb re-called the 5' RACE reads through MiXCR, storing one row per CDR3 protein. The data contain 300,000 to 350,000 distinct CDR3 sequences, roughly a fifth of them singletons. The CDR3 covers 17 residues. Per germline, CDR1 LGHDT and CDR2 YNNKEL (reference sequence). With V trimmed by 0 bases and J by 4 bases, 6 bases remained unmatched. This clonotype appeared a single time. Its antigen is currently unknown. V gene TRBV3-1 combines with J gene TRBJ2-2; 9 bases align to TRBD2. Sequencing was done on a sample of PBMCs or a T cell subset sorted from them (not recorded which). This sequence was found in a man aged 18 to 30 who had mild COVID-19 (a few samples of this study predate the infection). Cell type and time point are not known. In DNA, the CDR3 is TGTGCCAGCAGCCAAGAGGGTAGCGGGGGCTCCACCGGGGAGCTGTTTTTT. Protein: CASSQEGSGGSTGELFF.